This T cell receptor beta chain was observed in a study of CD8 T cells in ankylosing spondylitis. At least ten counts were recorded for this clonotype. The antigen is unknown. TCR beta libraries were made by quantitative 5'-RACE with molecular barcodes. One entry per CDR3 protein, called by TCRdb with MiXCR from the 5' RACE reads. The sample lists some 8,900 distinct CDR3 sequences, 3.9% seen once, with 8.5% to 12% in the top ten. V was pared by 2 bases and J by 0 bases, with 6 bases of the junction left unmatched. There are 17 residues in the CDR3. Germline V gene sequence: CDR1 SGDLS, CDR2 YYNGEE. Findings and caveats of the study: Some motif variants were previously reported in reactive arthritis synovial fluid and blood.

This chain uses TRBV9 with TRBJ2-1, with TRBD1 identical over 9 bases. The sequenced sample was blood, either unsorted or a sorted T cell fraction (not recorded which). The sequence derives from a female donor with ankylosing spondylitis or in good health (not recorded which). The CDR3 DNA follows: TGTGCCAGCAGCGTTTCCGGGACAGGGAGCTCCTACAATGAGCAGTTCTTC. This codes for CASSVSGTGSSYNEQFF.